The T cell receptor beta chain described here comes from a study of T cells after yellow fever vaccination. Study observations and caveats: A minor fraction of clonotypes spanned both CD4 and CD8 compartments.

In the case of this clonotype: Its antigen is unknown.

A single record per CDR3 protein comes from TCRdb applying MiXCR to the 5' RACE reads. In the table there are around 320,000 distinct CDR3 sequences, roughly 8.7% of which are singletons. The J segment lost 1 base and the V segment lost 0 bases, leaving 4 bases of the junction unmatched. Per the germline V gene, CDR1 is SGHRS and CDR2 is YFSETQ. The CDR3 consists of 16 residues. The material was CD4+ T cells sorted from PBMCs, obtained 5 days after the yellow fever booster vaccination. This sequence joins TRBV5-1 and TRBJ2-5, with 9 bases aligning to TRBD2. This clonotype was sampled from a man between 18 and 29 years old who received the YFV17D yellow fever vaccine. The CDR3 loop reads CASSLEAGGLQETQYF. The DNA of the CDR3 is TGCGCCAGCAGCTTGGAAGCGGGGGGCCTCCAAGAGACCCAGTACTTC. Full variable domain (missing parts from reference TRBV5-1 and TRBJ2-5): KAGVTQTPRYLIKTRGQQVTLSCSPISGHRSVSWYQQTPGQGLQFLFEYFSETQRNKGNFPGRFSGRQFSNSRSEMNVSTLELGDSALYLCASSLEAGGLQETQYFGPGTRLLVL.